Listed below are T cell receptor beta chains from one sample, sequenced in a study of human T cells and chemical hapten exposure. Via MiXCR, TCRdb re-called the RACE reads, giving one row per CDR3 protein. The top ten clones hold roughly 13% of a sample with about 57,000 distinct CDR3 sequences, 7.5% to 10% of them seen once. The material sequenced was whole blood, taken in connection with sensitization to the hapten diphenylcyclopropenone (DPC). The receptor set was obtained from a woman aged 40 to 49 with alopecia areata. Some clones in this sample may be carry-over from other donors' samples. Each CDR3 is given with its conserved first and last residue. A row's size may be missing; if present it is once, few, many or a size class.

v_call clone_size cdr3_aa
TRBV5-1 many CASSPSPTSQETQYF
TRBV6-1 many CASSIQGPGEQYF
TRBV2 . CASDGDSHSTSYNEQFF
TRBV29-1 . CSGETGYGYTF
TRBV10-1 . CASRPVYF
TRBV14 many CASSQPSAGRYEQYF
TRBV19 few CASSLKGTGDTEAFF
TRBV2 many CASSEARGSPLHF
TRBV7-2 few CASSFERGAPYEQYF
TRBV29-1 few CSVGNLGQVPNEQFF
TRBV28 . CASSLVANEAFF
TRBV29-1 many CSVSTGAVGELFF
TRBV6-5 many CASSPRLGSYNEQFF
TRBV3-1 many CASSPGGGIEAFF
TRBV2 many CASRGRGPSSYEQYF
TRBV29-1 . CRAAQGTSNTEAFF
TRBV3-1 many CASSQELDRVLQETQYF
TRBV20-1 many CSAGTGTDTQYF
TRBV3-1 many CASSQVRHEQYF
TRBV9 many CASSAEIGVGGDTQYF
TRBV5-5 . CASSPGHGALGYTF
TRBV5-5 . CASSLYSSSYEQYF
TRBV30 few CAWRSQNNEKLFF
TRBV14 many CASSQWAGDNEQFF
TRBV7-6 many CASSPLDRAETQYF
TRBV29-1 few CSVVGGVWTEAFF
TRBV27 many CASSLVAGQPQHF
TRBV7-6 . CASSRTSGGRLETQYF
TRBV5-8 . CASSLRRGSGEKLFF
TRBV4-3 . CASSQGAGVTPLHF
TRBV29-1 . CSVEEKGDEQFF
TRBV7-8 many CASTKFAPGLAYNEQFF
TRBV6-2/TRBV6-3 . CASSYTEGAYNEQFF
TRBV7-6 many CASSLGSGADTEAFF
TRBV27 . CASSRRYEQYF
TRBV7-9 many CASSPSSQGLPWEQYF
TRBV29-1 many CSARRNQETQYF
TRBV7-9 medium-sized CASSLERGAGDTQYF
TRBV29-1 . CSVELLGAEQYF
TRBV27 few CASSLSHPGQRLVGANVLTF
TRBV7-9 many CASSQMQVGGPVAKNIQYF
TRBV20-1 few CSARDPTGYETQYF
TRBV3-1 . CASSRLAGDYEQYF
TRBV18 many CASSWQEYEQYF
TRBV5-4 . CASSYGQHTEAFF
TRBV5-1 few CASSLSLTQETQYF
TRBV7-2 . CASSLMGRGLAGVTYEQYF
TRBV11-2 . CASSLVHGNGYTF
TRBV20-1 few CSAKGSAGDTEAFF
TRBV24-1 many CATSDLGGPTGELFF
TRBV7-2 many CASNGLPGSPLHF
TRBV9 . CASSDSSGNTIYF
TRBV30 many CAWSFPGRSYGYTF
TRBV28 many CASRKDTQYF